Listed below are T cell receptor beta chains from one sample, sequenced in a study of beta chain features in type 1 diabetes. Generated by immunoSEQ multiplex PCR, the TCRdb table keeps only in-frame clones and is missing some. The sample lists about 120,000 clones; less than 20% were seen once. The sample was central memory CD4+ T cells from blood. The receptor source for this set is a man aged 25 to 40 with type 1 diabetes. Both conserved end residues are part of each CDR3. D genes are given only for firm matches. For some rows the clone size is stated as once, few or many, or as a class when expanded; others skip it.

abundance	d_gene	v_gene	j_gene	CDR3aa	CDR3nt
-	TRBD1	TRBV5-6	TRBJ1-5	CASSSTDRGNQPQHF	TGTGCCAGCAGCTCCACGGACAGGGGCAATCAGCCCCAGCATTTT
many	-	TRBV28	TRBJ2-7	CASSQAYEQYF	TGTGCCAGCAGTCAAGCCTACGAGCAGTACTTC
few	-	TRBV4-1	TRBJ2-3	CASSQDYGTDTQYF	TGCGCCAGCAGCCAAGACTACGGCACAGATACGCAGTATTTT
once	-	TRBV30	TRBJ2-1	CAWSLGDEQFF	TGTGCCTGGTCCCTCGGGGATGAGCAGTTCTTC
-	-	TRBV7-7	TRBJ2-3	CASSLSQGDTQYF	TGTGCTAGCAGCTTAAGTCAGGGAGATACGCAGTATTTT
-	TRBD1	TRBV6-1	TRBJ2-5	CASSARQGVETQYF	TGTGCCAGCAGTGCACGACAGGGAGTGGAGACCCAGTACTTC
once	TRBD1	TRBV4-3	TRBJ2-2	CASSLRAGGTGELFF	TGCGCCAGCAGCCTCCGGGCAGGGGGCACCGGGGAGCTGTTTTTT
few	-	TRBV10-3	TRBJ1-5	CAVSEGVGSNQPQHF	TGTGCCGTGTCAGAGGGCGTTGGCTCCAATCAGCCCCAGCATTTT
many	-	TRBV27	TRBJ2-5	CASSQRPPWSTEETQYF	TGTGCCAGCAGTCAGCGGCCACCGTGGAGTACCGAAGAGACCCAGTACTTC
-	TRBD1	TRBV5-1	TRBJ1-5	CASSLDPSGDSRLQPQHF	TGCGCCAGCAGCTTGGACCCCTCTGGGGACAGTCGGCTTCAGCCCCAGCATTTT
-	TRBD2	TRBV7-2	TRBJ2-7	CASRGAGGSYEQYF	TGTGCCAGCAGGGGAGCGGGGGGCTCCTACGAGCAGTACTTC
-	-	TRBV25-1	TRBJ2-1	CASSESGRGSDEQFF	TGTGCCAGCAGTGAATCGGGGCGGGGTAGTGATGAGCAGTTCTTC
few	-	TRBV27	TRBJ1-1	CASSLQDSAEAFF	TGTGCCAGCAGTTTGCAGGACAGTGCTGAAGCTTTCTTT
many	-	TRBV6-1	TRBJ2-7	CASSEPTGYPYEQYF	TGTGCCAGCAGTGAGCCCACAGGGTATCCCTACGAGCAGTACTTC
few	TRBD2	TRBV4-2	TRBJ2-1	CASSPAISGGAGNEQFF	TGTGCCAGCAGCCCCGCGATTAGCGGGGGGGCCGGCAATGAGCAGTTCTTC
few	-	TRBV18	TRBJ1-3	CASSSSEGNSGNTIYF	TGTGCCAGCTCAAGCTCGGAGGGAAACTCTGGAAACACCATATATTTT
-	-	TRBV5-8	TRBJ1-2	CASRNNGVLAYGYTF	TGTGCCAGCAGGAATAACGGGGTCTTGGCCTATGGCTACACCTTC
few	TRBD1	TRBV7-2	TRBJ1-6	CASSHRGRDNSPLHF	TGTGCCAGCAGTCACAGGGGGCGGGATAATTCACCCCTCCACTTT
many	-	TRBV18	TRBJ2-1	CASSPPGRDEQFF	TGTGCCAGCTCACCACCGGGTCGCGATGAGCAGTTCTTC
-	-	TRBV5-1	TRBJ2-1	CASSYSPGGEEQFF	TGCGCCAGCAGCTATTCCCCCGGCGGAGAAGAGCAGTTCTTC
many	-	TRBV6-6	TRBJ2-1	CASSVRLEQFF	TGTGCCAGCAGCGTTAGATTGGAGCAGTTCTTC
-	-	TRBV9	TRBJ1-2	CASSVGQGAPYGYTF	TGTGCCAGCAGCGTAGGGCAGGGAGCACCCTATGGCTACACCTTC
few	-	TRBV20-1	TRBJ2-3	CSASFPDTQYF	TGCAGTGCTTCATTCCCAGATACGCAGTATTTT
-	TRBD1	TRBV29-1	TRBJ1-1	CSVAPGQGHTEAFF	TGCAGCGTTGCACCGGGACAGGGGCACACTGAAGCTTTCTTT
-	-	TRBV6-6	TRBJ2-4	CASFRSGNIQYF	TGTGCCAGCTTTAGGAGCGGGAACATTCAGTACTTC
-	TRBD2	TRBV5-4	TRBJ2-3	CASSLLLAGITDTQYF	TGTGCCAGCAGCTTGCTCCTAGCGGGGATCACAGATACGCAGTATTTT
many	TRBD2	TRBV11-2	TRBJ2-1	CASSLDQRGVNEQFF	TGTGCCAGCAGCTTAGACCAGCGGGGGGTCAATGAGCAGTTCTTC
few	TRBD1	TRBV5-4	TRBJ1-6	CASSSPGQEDSPLHF	TGTGCCAGCAGCTCGCCGGGACAGGAGGATTCACCCCTCCACTTT
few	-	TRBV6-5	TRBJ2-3	CASSRTVGHTDTQYF	TGTGCCAGCAGTCGGACTGTAGGACACACAGATACGCAGTATTTT
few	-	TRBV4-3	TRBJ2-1	CASSQEWNNEQFF	TGCGCCAGCAGCCAAGAATGGAACAATGAGCAGTTCTTC
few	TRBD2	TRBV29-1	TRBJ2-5	CSVSQAGGLMETQYF	TGCAGCGTTAGTCAAGCGGGGGGACTAATGGAGACCCAGTACTTC
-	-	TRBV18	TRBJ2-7	CASSPAGAGYEQYF	TGTGCCAGCTCACCAGCAGGGGCAGGCTACGAGCAGTACTTC
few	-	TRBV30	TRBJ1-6	CAWSSADPRDSPLHF	TGTGCCTGGAGTTCGGCGGACCCTAGGGATTCACCCCTCCACTTT